The clone carrying this T cell receptor (beta chain) came up many times. Its antigen is not identified. The junction departs from the called germline gene at one end, perhaps through a read error. Healthy Caucasians provided all donations. This entry belongs to a study of identical twins. The study, taken as a whole, reports: Invariant T cells like MAIT and iNKT could partly confound the zero-insertion analyses.

TCRdb called the 5' RACE reads again in MiXCR, with one record for every CDR3 protein. The top ten clones hold around 0.98% of a sample with about 720,000 distinct CDR3 sequences, 8.6% of them seen once. Germline assignment: CDR1 MNHEY and CDR2 SVGAGI. The length of the CDR3 is 11 residues. These records were also assigned to another study, of yellow fever vaccine responses in identical twins.

The chain is built from TRBV6-5 and TRBJ1-2; the match to TRBD1 covers 7 bases. Sequencing input: PBMCs. The receptor was isolated from a woman between 18 and 29 years old in good health. The CDR3 loop reads CASSYQGQSHF. CDR3 nucleotide sequence: TGTGCCAGCAGTTACCAGGGACAGTCACACTTC.